This T cell receptor (beta chain) was obtained from a study of ipilimumab plus nivolumab after autologous stem cell transplantation. Across the study: Myeloma cases were transplant-naive high-risk or relapsed within 3 years post first autologous transplant.

Profiling relied on immunoSEQ multiplex PCR, and the TCRdb table lists in-frame clones only, not all of them. The sample holds some 46,000 clones; approximately 91% are singletons and the top ten take 0.88%. Germline assignment: CDR1 SGHRS and CDR2 YFSETQ. Trimming stripped 2 bases from V and 5 bases from J, with 12 bases between. The CDR3 runs 14 residues. This receptor was obtained from a male donor with multiple myeloma. The sequencing here drew on PBMCs, taken in a trial of ipilimumab plus nivolumab as post-transplant consolidation. The chain carries TRBV5-1 and TRBJ2-3; TRBD2 is a possible D gene (6 bases). CDR3 in DNA: TGCGCCAGCAGCTTAGGAGGGAGACAAGATACGCAGTATTTT. Translated: CASSLGGRQDTQYF. The variable domain in full, completed from reference TRBV5-1 and TRBJ2-3, reads KAGVTQTPRYLIKTRGQQVTLSCSPISGHRSVSWYQQTPGQGLQFLFEYFSETQRNKGNFPGRFSGRQFSNSRSEMNVSTLELGDSALYLCASSLGGRQDTQYFGPGTRLTVL.